This section outlines one T cell receptor (beta chain) sequence together with its context. Its antigen remains undetermined. Base qualities are not recorded, but no much larger clone differs from it by a single base. Distinct nucleotide sequences in the sample also encode this CDR3. The CDR3 sequence holds 13 residues, the cysteine and phenylalanine included. Here the CDR3 DNA is all that survives: 39 bases in frame from base 1. V is pared back by 0 bases and J by 1 base, with 2 bases lying between the germline termini. In the germline V gene, CDR1 corresponds to SGHDT and CDR2 to YYEEEE. The sample comes from a study of control samples from healthy donors and cancer patients (dated by TCRdb to the early 2020s). The receptor library was made with the immunoSEQ multiplex PCR assay. Imported from immuneACCESS, the table was reduced by TCRdb to in-frame sequences with V and J called. These copies leave out some clones; in studies compared against another copy, an unresolved V gene accounts for under half, and the cause of the remainder is not known. The table for this sample lists 150,000 to 200,000 clones; roughly 91% of them were counted only once. The ten largest clonotypes hold roughly 1.6% of the sample.

The sequence was obtained from a woman under 40 in good health. The V and J segments used are TRBV5-6 and TRBJ1-5, with the D gene too uncertain to name. Sequencing used blood. CDR3 sequence: CASSLGSNQPQHF. In nucleotides, the sequence is TGTGCCAGCAGCTTGGGAAGCAATCAGCCCCAGCATTTT.